This T cell receptor beta chain originates from a study of Graves' ophthalmopathy and Graves' hyperthyroidism. Between the trimmed V and J ends, which lost 3 bases and 5 bases, there was a span of 13 bases. In germline, CDR1 is KGHSH, CDR2 LQKENI. The CDR3 totals 14 residues. TCR beta CDR3 amplification used RNA transcripts. HTBI-primed RT-PCR formed the first round, and a multiplex PCR formed the second. TCRdb reprocessed the multiplex PCR reads with MiXCR, giving one entry per CDR3 protein. The sample carries roughly 230,000 distinct CDR3 sequences, 20% to 25% recorded once. Many counts were recorded for this clonotype.

This chain links TRBV18 with TRBJ1-1; possible D gene TRBD1, 5 bases. The TCR was taken from a woman aged 50 to 60 with Graves' ophthalmopathy. The sequencing input was peripheral blood. In DNA form, the CDR3 reads TGTGCCAGCTCACCGGGACGGGAGGGAACTGAAGCTTTCTTT. Residues: CASSPGREGTEAFF.